Below, one T cell receptor (beta chain) is given with its context. Antigen: not known. Out of about 10 ml of fresh peripheral blood came the PBMCs. Trimming took 0 bases from V and 8 from J; bases not matched to a gene: 10. The CDR3 runs to 15 residues. CDR1 and CDR2 (germline): GTSNPN, SVGIG (reference sequence). The investigators amplified TCR beta CDR3 regions from RNA transcripts. The TCR CDR3 was amplified in a first-round RT-PCR using the HTBI primer set. TCRdb reanalysed the multiplex PCR reads using MiXCR and keeps one entry per CDR3 protein. The table shows 150,000 to 200,000 distinct CDR3 sequences, with 15% to 20% occurring only once. This record comes from a study of T cells in Graves' hyperthyroidism and ophthalmopathy. Study overall: Specimen type is peripheral blood, collected at initial diagnosis prior to any treatment. Study-wide findings and caveats: Most expanded thyroid clonotypes above 0.001 recurred in blood.

Input material: blood. The rearrangement joins TRBV30 to TRBJ2-1, with TRBD2 identical over 7 bases. This clonotype was sampled from a woman between 45 and 60 years old with Graves' hyperthyroidism. CDR3: CAWSVGGKGGDEQFF. CDR3 in DNA: TGTGCCTGGAGTGTGGGGGGAAAGGGAGGGGATGAGCAGTTCTTC.